A selection of T cell receptor beta chains follows, all from one sample in a study of shared clonotypes between healthy human individuals. This table comes from immunoSEQ multiplex PCR, and its TCRdb copy is limited to in-frame clones, with some not included. The sample holds some 530,000 clones; almost 80% are singletons and the top ten take more than 10%. The sequenced material came from PBMCs. The receptor set was obtained from a woman between 40 and 55 years old in good health. Some clones in this sample may be carry-over from other donors' samples. The conserved cysteine and the conserved F or W are not part of the CDR3 here. Fields, in order: V gene, clone size, D gene, J gene, CDR3 protein. A D gene is named only where the DNA matches it firmly. A clone size is listed for some rows: how often the clone was seen (once, few, many), or a class if it is expanded.

>TRBV14|-|-|TRBJ2-3
ASSHNSRTQY
>TRBV2|-|-|TRBJ2-7
ASSARGGRIAYEQY
>TRBV7-9|-|-|TRBJ2-3
ASSLDRVTSHYTDTQY
>TRBV7-9|-|-|TRBJ1-1
ASSSEIGGTEAF
>TRBV2|few|-|TRBJ2-7
AIQDPGSEQY
>TRBV5-4|-|-|TRBJ2-5
ASSLGQVQETQY
>TRBV30|-|-|TRBJ2-3
AWSGKGWADTQY
>TRBV30|-|-|TRBJ2-5
ASSWRVGTQY
>TRBV7-9|-|TRBD1|TRBJ2-7
ASSLGTGANEQY
>TRBV7-9|-|TRBD2|TRBJ2-3
ASSLTSGHTDTQY
>TRBV27|once|-|TRBJ2-1
ASTQQTGYYNEQF
>TRBV10-1|-|-|TRBJ2-5
ASYYQETQY
>TRBV25-1|many|TRBD2|TRBJ2-1
ASSYRREVPNEQF
>TRBV27|-|TRBD1|TRBJ1-4
ASSLSTGTLLF
>TRBV5-1|-|TRBD2|TRBJ2-5
ASSGTSGPTSLGSQY
>TRBV28|-|TRBD2|TRBJ2-1
ASSFVSWLREEAYNEQF
>TRBV7-2|-|-|TRBJ2-5
ASSLAGLRSETQY
>TRBV7-9|-|TRBD2|TRBJ2-7
ASSTGGAVSYEQY
>TRBV4-2|-|TRBD2|TRBJ2-7
ASSQGLAKAYEQY
>TRBV7-3|-|-|TRBJ1-1
ASSPYHNTNTEAF
>TRBV6-6|-|TRBD2|TRBJ2-7
ATLNGRPCEQY
>TRBV10-2|-|-|TRBJ2-3
ASSESFGGVDTQY
>TRBV6-4|-|-|TRBJ2-1
ASSSTADNEQF
>TRBV18|-|TRBD2|TRBJ2-7
ASSPHLAGESYEQY
>TRBV7-9|-|TRBD1|TRBJ2-3
ASSPRTGRTDTQY
>TRBV19|-|-|TRBJ2-1
ASSIQRESNRF
>TRBV4-1|-|-|TRBJ2-5
ASSQDNQETQY
>TRBV2|-|-|TRBJ1-2
ASNRAASGYGYT
>TRBV27|-|TRBD1|TRBJ2-7
ASSRSGTGAYEQY
>TRBV5-6|-|TRBD1|TRBJ2-7
ASEGTGGSYEQY
>TRBV6-5|few|TRBD1|TRBJ1-5
ASSDRASNQPQH
>TRBV5-1|-|TRBD1|TRBJ1-1
ASSLTNRGDTEAF
>TRBV18|few|-|TRBJ1-2
ASSPSGYDGYT
>TRBV9|-|-|TRBJ2-2
ASSVAGGTGEPTGELF
>TRBV19|many|-|TRBJ1-1
ASSSGRAVNTEAF
>TRBV28|-|TRBD1|TRBJ1-2
ASSSYPGQGNYGYT
>TRBV2|-|-|TRBJ2-5
ASNRAQETQY
>TRBV10-1|once|-|TRBJ2-5
ASSEAGSMTQY
>TRBV5-1|-|-|TRBJ2-5
ASSLSTGWQETQY
>TRBV11-1|-|-|TRBJ2-5
ASSLGGGTGQETQY
>TRBV7-9|-|-|TRBJ2-7
ASMPRTGLDEQY
>TRBV4-2|-|TRBD1|TRBJ1-2
ASRFPGQGGYGYT
>TRBV6-6|-|TRBD1|TRBJ2-5
ASNIDRDETQY
>TRBV27|few|TRBD2|TRBJ2-7
ASSSGLPPYEQY
>TRBV28|-|TRBD2|TRBJ2-3
ASSYSGRTDTQY
>TRBV30|-|-|TRBJ2-5
AWSRGRGQETQY
>TRBV27|-|TRBD2|TRBJ2-7
ASSFWTSGNGEQY
>TRBV4-3|-|-|TRBJ1-3
ASSQGVAGPGNTIY